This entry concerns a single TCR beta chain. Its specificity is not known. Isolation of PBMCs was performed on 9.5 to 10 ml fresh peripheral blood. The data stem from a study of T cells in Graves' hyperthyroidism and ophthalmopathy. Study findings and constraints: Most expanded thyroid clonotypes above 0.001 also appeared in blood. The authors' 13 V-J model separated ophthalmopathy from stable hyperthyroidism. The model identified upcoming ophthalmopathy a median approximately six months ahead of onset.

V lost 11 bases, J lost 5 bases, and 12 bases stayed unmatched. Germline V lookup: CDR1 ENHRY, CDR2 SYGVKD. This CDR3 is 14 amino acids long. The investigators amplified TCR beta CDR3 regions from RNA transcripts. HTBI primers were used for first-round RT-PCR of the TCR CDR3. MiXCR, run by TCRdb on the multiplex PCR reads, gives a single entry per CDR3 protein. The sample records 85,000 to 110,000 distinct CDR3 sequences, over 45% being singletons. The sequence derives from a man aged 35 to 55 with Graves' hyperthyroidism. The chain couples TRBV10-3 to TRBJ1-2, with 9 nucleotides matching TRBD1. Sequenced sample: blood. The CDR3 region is CAWSIQGAEYGYTF. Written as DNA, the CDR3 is TGTGCCTGGAGCATACAGGGGGCAGAATATGGCTACACCTTC.